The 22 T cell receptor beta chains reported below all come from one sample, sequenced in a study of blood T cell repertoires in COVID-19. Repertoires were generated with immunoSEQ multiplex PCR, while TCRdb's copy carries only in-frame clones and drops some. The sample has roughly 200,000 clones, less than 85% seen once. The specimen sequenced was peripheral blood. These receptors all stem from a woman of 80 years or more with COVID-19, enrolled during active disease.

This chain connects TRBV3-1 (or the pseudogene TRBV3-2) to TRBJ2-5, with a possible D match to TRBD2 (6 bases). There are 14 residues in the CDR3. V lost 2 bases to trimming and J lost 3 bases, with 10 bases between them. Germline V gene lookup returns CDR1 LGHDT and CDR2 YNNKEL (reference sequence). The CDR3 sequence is CASSQNGGEETQYF. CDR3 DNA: TGTGCCAGCAGCCAAAACGGGGGTGAAGAGACCCAGTACTTC.

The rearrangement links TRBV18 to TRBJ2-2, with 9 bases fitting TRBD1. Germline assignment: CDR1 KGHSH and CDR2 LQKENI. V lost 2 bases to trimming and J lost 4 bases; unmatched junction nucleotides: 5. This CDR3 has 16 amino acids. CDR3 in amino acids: CASSPSRTGATGELFF. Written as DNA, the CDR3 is TGTGCCAGCTCACCATCTAGGACAGGGGCCACCGGGGAGCTGTTTTTT.

CDR3 nucleotide sequence: TGTGCCAGCAGCTTAGGGACTAGCGGTCCCACAGATACGCAGTATTTT. Amino acid sequence: CASSLGTSGPTDTQYF. The J gene is TRBJ2-3, the V gene TRBV7-9; 10 bases align to TRBD2. Germline trimming cut 1 base from V and 2 bases from J; bases unmatched to any gene: 3. Per the germline V gene, CDR1 is SEHNR and CDR2 is FQNEAQ (reference sequence). The CDR3 runs 16 residues.

The CDR3 DNA reads TGTGCCAGCAGCTTAGGTGGTAGCGGCTACGAGCAGTACTTC. Its translation is CASSLGGSGYEQYF. This chain connects TRBV7-9 to TRBJ2-7, with D possibly being TRBD2 (6 bases). Trimming removed 1 base from V and 3 bases from J, with 10 bases in between. There are 14 residues in the CDR3. Germline values: CDR1 SEHNR, CDR2 FQNEAQ (reference sequence).

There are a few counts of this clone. The CDR3 sequence is CASSQVAPARDEQYF. The CDR3 DNA is TGCGCCAGCAGCCAAGTCGCCCCCGCGCGGGACGAGCAGTACTTC. J is TRBJ2-7 and V is TRBV4-1, with D perhaps matching TRBD2 (5 bases). The germline gives CDR1 MGHRA, CDR2 YSYEKL. The CDR3 sequence is 15 residues long. V was trimmed by 1 base and J by 5 bases, leaving 15 bases between them.

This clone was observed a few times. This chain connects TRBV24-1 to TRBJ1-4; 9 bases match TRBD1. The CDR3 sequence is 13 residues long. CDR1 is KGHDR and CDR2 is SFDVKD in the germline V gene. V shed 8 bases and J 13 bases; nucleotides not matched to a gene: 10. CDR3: CATITGGRDRLFF. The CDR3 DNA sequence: TGTGCCACCATTACAGGGGGCCGGGACCGACTGTTTTTT.

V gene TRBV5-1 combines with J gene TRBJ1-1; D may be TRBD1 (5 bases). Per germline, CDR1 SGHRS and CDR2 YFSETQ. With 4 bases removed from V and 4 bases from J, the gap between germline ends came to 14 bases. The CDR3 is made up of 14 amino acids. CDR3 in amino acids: CASSVTVQATEAFF. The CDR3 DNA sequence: TGCGCCAGCAGCGTGACAGTTCAAGCCACTGAAGCTTTCTTT.

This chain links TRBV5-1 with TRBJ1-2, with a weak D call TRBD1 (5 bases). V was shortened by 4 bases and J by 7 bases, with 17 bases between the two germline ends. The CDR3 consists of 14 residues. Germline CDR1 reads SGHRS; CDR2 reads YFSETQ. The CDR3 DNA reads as TGCGCCAGCAGCCCGGAGGGCAGGGTCGCTGGCTACACCTTC. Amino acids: CASSPEGRVAGYTF.

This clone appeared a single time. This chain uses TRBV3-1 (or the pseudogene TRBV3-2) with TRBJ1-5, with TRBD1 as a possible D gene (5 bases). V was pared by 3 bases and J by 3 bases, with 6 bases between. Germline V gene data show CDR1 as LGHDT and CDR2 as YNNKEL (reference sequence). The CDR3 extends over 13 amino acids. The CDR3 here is CASSQGLNQPQHF. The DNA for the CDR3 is TGTGCCAGCAGCCAGGGGCTCAATCAGCCCCAGCATTTT.

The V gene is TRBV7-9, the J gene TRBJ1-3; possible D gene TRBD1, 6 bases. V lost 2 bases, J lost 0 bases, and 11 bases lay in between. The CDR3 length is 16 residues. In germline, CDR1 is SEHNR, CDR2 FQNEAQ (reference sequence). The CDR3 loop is CASSLKRTASGNTIYF. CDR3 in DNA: TGTGCCAGCAGCTTAAAGAGGACAGCCTCTGGAAACACCATATATTTT.

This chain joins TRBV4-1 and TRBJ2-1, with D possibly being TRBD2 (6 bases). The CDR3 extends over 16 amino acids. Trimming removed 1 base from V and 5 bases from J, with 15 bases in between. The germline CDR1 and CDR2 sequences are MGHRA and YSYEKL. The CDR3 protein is CASSQVTAGANNEQFF. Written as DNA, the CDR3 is TGCGCCAGCAGCCAAGTAACAGCGGGTGCAAACAATGAGCAGTTCTTC.

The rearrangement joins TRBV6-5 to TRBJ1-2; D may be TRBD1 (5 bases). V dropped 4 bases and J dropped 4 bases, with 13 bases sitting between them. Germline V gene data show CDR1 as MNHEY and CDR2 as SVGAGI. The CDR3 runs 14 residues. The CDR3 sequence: CASSSSGGAYGYTF. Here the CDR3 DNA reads TGTGCCAGCAGTTCCTCGGGGGGAGCCTATGGCTACACCTTC.

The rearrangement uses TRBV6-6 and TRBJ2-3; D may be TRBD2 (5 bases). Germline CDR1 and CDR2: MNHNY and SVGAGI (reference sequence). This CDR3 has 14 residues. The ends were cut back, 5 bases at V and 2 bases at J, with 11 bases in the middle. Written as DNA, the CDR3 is TGTGCCAGCAGTAAGACTACGATCACAGATACGCAGTATTTT. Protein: CASSKTTITDTQYF.

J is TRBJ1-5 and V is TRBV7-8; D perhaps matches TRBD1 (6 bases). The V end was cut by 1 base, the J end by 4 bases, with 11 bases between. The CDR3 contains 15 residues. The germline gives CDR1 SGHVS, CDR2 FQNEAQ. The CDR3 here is CASSLGGGANQPQHF. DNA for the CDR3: TGTGCCAGCAGCTTAGGAGGGGGGGCAAATCAGCCCCAGCATTTT.

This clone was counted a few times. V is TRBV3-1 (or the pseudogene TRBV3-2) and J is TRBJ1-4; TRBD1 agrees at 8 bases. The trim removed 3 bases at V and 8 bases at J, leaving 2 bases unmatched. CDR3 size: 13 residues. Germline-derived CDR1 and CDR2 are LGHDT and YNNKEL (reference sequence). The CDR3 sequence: CASSHRGQEKLFF. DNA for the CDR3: TGTGCCAGCAGCCACAGGGGGCAGGAAAAACTGTTTTTT.

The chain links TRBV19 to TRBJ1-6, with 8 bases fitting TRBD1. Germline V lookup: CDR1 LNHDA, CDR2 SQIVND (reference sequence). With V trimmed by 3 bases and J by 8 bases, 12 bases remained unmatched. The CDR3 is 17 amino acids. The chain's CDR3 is CASSIRLGRGPYSPLHF. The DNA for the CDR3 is TGTGCCAGTAGTATCCGGTTGGGCAGGGGGCCGTATTCACCCCTCCACTTT.

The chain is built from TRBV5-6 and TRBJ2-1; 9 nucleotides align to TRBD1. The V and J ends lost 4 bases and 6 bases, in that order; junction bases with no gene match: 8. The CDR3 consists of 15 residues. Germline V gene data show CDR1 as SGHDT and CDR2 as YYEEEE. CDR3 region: CASSGRDRVFNEQFF. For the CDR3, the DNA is TGTGCCAGCAGCGGCCGGGACAGGGTGTTCAATGAGCAGTTCTTC.

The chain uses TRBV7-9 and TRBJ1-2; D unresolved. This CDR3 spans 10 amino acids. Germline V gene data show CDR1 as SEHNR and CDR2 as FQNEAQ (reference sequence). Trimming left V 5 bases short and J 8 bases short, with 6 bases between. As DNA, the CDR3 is TGTGCCAGCAGCCTATTAGGCTACACCTTC. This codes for CASSLLGYTF. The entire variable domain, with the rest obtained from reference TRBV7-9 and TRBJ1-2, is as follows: DTGVSQNPRHKITKRGQNVTFRCDPISEHNRLYWYRQTLGQGPEFLTYFQNEAQLEKSRLLSDRFSAERPKGSFSTLEIQRTEQGDSAMYLCASSLLGYTFGSGTRLTVV.

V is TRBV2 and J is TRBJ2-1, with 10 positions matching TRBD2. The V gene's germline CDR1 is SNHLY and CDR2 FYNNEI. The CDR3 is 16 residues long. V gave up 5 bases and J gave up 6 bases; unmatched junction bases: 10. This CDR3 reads CASSRLLAGRFNEQFF. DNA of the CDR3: TGTGCCAGCAGTCGTCTACTAGCGGGGCGATTCAATGAGCAGTTCTTC.

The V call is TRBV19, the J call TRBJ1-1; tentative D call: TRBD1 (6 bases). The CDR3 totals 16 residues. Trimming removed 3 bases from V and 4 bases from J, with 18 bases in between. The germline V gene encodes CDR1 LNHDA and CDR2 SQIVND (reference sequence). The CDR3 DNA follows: TGTGCCAGTAGTATTCAGGCAGGGGCCTTGGGCACTGAAGCTTTCTTT. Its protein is CASSIQAGALGTEAFF.

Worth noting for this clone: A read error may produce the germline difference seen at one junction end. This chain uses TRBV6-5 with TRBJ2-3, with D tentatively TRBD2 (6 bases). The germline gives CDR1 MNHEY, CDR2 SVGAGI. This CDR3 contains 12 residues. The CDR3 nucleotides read TGTGCCACTGGTGGGGGGTCTCCGACGCAGTGTTTT. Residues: CATGGGSPTQCF.

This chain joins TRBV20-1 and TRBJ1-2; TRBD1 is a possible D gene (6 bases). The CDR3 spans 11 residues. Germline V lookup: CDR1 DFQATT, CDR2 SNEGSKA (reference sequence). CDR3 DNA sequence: TGCGCCAGAACAGGGAACTATGGCTACACCTTC. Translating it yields CARTGNYGYTF.